This T cell receptor beta chain originates from a study of OX40 agonist ivuxolimab in advanced cancers. Turning to the study itself: People in dose escalation had one of these cancers: hepatocellular carcinoma, melanoma, renal cell or head and neck cancer.

The data were produced by immunoSEQ multiplex PCR, yet TCRdb's version contains in-frame clones alone and is incomplete. The profile shows 55,000 to 75,000 clones, 84% of them singletons. The length of the CDR3 is 14 residues. V was cut by 3 bases and J by 1 base, with 9 bases left in between. Germline assignment: CDR1 MNHEY and CDR2 SMNVEV (reference sequence). The chain is built from TRBV27 and TRBJ1-1; D ambiguous. Sequences were derived from CD4+ or CD8+ T cells sorted from blood, sampled in a trial of the OX40 agonist ivuxolimab. The TCR sequence derives from an adult with an advanced solid tumor such as melanoma, head and neck, liver or kidney cancer. CDR3 nucleotide sequence: TGTGCCAGCAGTTTCCAGGCGGGGAACACTGAAGCTTTCTTT. Protein product: CASSFQAGNTEAFF.